This TCR beta chain was obtained from a study of T-cell memory formation after mild COVID-19. Libraries for TCRalpha and TCRbeta carried sample barcodes and unique molecular identifiers via 5'RACE. MiXCR, applied by TCRdb to the 5' RACE reads, yields one record per CDR3 protein. Of some 57,000 distinct CDR3 sequences listed, 9% to 15% were seen once; the top ten hold about 25%. Germline assignment: CDR1 KGHDR and CDR2 SFDVKD. The CDR3 is 13 residues long. V was trimmed by 6 bases and J by 6 bases, leaving 12 bases between them. The chain employs TRBV24-1 and TRBJ2-3, with D uncertain. The sequence derives from a young man who had mild COVID-19 (a few samples of this study predate the infection). Cell type and time point are not known. The sequenced sample was PBMCs or a T cell subset sorted from them (not recorded which). CDR3 sequence: CATSRPVADTQYF. DNA for the CDR3: TGTGCCACCAGTAGACCCGTCGCGGATACGCAGTATTTT.